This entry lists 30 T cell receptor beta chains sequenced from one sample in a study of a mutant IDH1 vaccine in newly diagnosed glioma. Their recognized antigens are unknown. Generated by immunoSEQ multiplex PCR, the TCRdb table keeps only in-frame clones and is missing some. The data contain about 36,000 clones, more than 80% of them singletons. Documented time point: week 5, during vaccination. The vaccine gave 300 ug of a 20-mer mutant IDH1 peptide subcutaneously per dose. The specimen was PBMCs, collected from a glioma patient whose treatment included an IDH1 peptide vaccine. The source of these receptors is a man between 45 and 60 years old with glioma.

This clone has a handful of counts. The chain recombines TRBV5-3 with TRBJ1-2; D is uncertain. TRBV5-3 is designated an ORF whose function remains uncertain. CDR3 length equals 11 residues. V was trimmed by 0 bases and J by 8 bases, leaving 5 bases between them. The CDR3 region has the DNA TGTGCCAGAAGCTTGGGAGCAGGCTACACCTTC. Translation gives CARSLGAGYTF.

The CDR3 nucleotides read TGTGCCAGCAGTCCACGGACAGGGGCCATTCCTGAAGCTTTCTTT. Its protein is CASSPRTGAIPEAFF. The V call is TRBV27, the J call TRBJ1-1; 9 bases match TRBD1. CDR1 MNHEY and CDR2 SMNVEV come from the germline V gene (reference sequence). V lost 5 bases, J lost 6 bases, and 10 bases stayed unmatched. CDR3 length equals 15 residues.

CDR3 in DNA: TGTGCCAGCAGGGGGGTGGGAGATACGCAGTATTTT. Protein product: CASRGVGDTQYF. V and J are TRBV2 and TRBJ2-3, with D perhaps being TRBD1 or TRBD2 (5 bases each). The CDR3 is 12 amino acids. Germline V lookup: CDR1 SNHLY, CDR2 FYNNEI. The V end was cut by 6 bases, the J end by 5 bases, with 9 bases between. The full variable domain, rest sourced from reference TRBV2 and TRBJ2-3, is EPEVTQTPSHQVTQMGQEVILRCVPISNHLYFYWYRQILGQKVEFLVSFYNNEISEKSEIFDDQFSVERPDGSNFTLKIRSTKLEDSAMYFCASRGVGDTQYFGPGTRLTVL.

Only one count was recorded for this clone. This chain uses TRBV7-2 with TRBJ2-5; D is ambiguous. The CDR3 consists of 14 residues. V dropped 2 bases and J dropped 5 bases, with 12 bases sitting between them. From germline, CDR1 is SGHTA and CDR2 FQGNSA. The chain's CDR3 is CASSLSVLGETQYF. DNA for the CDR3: TGTGCCAGCAGCTTAAGCGTACTGGGGGAGACCCAGTACTTC.

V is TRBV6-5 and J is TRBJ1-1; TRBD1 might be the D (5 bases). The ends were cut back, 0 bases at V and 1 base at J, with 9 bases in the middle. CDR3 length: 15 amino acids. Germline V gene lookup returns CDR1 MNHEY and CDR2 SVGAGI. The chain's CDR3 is CASSYSGTANTEAFF. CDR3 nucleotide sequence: TGTGCCAGCAGTTACTCCGGGACCGCGAACACTGAAGCTTTCTTT.

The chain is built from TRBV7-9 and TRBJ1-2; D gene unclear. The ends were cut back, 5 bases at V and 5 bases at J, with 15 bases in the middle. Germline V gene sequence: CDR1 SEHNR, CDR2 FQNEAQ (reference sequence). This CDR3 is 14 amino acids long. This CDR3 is CASSTGTITYGYTF. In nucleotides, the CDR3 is TGTGCCAGCAGCACGGGAACTATCACTTATGGCTACACCTTC.

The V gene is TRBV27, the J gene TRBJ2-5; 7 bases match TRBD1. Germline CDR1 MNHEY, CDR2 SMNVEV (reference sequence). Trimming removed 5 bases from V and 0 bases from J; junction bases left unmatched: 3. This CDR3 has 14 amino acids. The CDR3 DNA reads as TGTGCCAGCAGTGGGGGACAGTACCAAGAGACCCAGTACTTC. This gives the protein CASSGGQYQETQYF.

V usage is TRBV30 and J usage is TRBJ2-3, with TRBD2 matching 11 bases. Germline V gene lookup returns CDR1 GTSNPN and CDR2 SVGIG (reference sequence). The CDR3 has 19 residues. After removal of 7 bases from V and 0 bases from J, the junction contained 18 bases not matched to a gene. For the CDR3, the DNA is TGTGCCTTAACGAGAGGGTTACTAGCGGGGGCCTTTAGCACAGATACGCAGTATTTT. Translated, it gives CALTRGLLAGAFSTDTQYF.

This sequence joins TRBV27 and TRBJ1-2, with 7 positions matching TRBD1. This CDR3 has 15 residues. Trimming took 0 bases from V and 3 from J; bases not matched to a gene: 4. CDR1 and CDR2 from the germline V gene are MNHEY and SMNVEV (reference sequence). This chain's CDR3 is CASSLSKGGYYGYTF. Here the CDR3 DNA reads TGTGCCAGCAGTTTATCGAAAGGGGGCTACTATGGCTACACCTTC.

CDR3 nucleotides: TGCAGTGCTAACCCGAACTATGGCTACACCTTC. Its protein is CSANPNYGYTF. The J gene is TRBJ1-2, the V gene TRBV20-1; D uncertain. Germline V CDR1 and CDR2: DFQATT, SNEGSKA (reference sequence). The CDR3 contains 11 residues. The V end was cut by 4 bases, the J end by 2 bases, with 5 bases between.

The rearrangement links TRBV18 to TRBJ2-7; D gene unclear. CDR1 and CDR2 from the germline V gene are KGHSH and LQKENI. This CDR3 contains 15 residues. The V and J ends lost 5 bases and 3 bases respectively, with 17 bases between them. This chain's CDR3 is CASSLQQYPRYEQYF. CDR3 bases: TGTGCCAGCTCATTACAACAGTATCCCCGCTACGAGCAGTACTTC.

The CDR3 bases are TGCGCCAGCAGCCCGTGGTTGACAGGGAACTACGAGCAGTACTTC. Translating gives CASSPWLTGNYEQYF. The chain combines TRBV4-3 with TRBJ2-7; TRBD1 aligns across 7 bases. Germline loops: CDR1 LGHNA, CDR2 YSLEER. This CDR3 contains 15 residues. The ends lost 4 bases at V and 3 bases at J; junction bases unmatched: 9.

CDR3 sequence (DNA): TGTGCCAGCAGTCCCCCCCGGCGGGAGTTTATGATAAACGAGCAGTACTTC. Amino acids: CASSPPRREFMINEQYF. This chain joins TRBV28 and TRBJ2-7; 7 nucleotides agree with TRBD2. With 5 bases clipped from V and 5 bases from J, the junction kept 18 bases outside the gene matches. Germline V gene sequence: CDR1 MDHEN, CDR2 SYDVKM. There are 17 residues in the CDR3.

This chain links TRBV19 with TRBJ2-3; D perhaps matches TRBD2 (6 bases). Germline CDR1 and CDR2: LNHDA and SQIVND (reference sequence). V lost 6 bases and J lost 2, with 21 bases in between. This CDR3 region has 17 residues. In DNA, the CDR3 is TGTGCCAGTAGGCGAAAAGGTAGCGGAGCCCTCACAGATACGCAGTATTTT. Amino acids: CASRRKGSGALTDTQYF.

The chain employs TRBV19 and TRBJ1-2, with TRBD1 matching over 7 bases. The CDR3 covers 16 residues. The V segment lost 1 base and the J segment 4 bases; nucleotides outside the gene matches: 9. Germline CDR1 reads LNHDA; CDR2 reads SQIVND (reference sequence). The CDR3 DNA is TGTGCCAGTAGTATAGGCCCTAGTGCAGGGGGCTATGGCTACACCTTC. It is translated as CASSIGPSAGGYGYTF.

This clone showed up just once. This CDR3 reads CASSLKKSTDTQYF. CDR3 nucleotides: TGTGCCAGCAGCTTGAAAAAAAGCACAGATACGCAGTATTTT. The chain combines TRBV5-4 with TRBJ2-3; D unresolved. V lost 1 base and J lost 0, with 6 bases in between. From germline, CDR1 is SGHNT and CDR2 YYREEE (reference sequence). This CDR3 contains 14 residues. Full variable domain (missing parts from reference TRBV5-4 and TRBJ2-3): ETGVTQSPTHLIKTRGQQVTLRCSSQSGHNTVSWYQQALGQGPQFIFQYYREEENGRGNFPPRFSGLQFPNYSSELNVNALELDDSALYLCASSLKKSTDTQYFGPGTRLTVL.

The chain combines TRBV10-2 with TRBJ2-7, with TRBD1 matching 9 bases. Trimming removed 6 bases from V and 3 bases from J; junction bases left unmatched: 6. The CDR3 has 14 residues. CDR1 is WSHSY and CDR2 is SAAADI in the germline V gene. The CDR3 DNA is TGCGCCAGCAGCGCTTCGGGACAGGGCTACGAGCAGTACTTC. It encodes CASSASGQGYEQYF.

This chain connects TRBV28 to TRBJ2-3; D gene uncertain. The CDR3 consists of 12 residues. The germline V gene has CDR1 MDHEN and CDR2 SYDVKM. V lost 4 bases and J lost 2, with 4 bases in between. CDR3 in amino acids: CASSSITDTQYF. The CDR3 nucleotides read TGTGCCAGCAGTTCGATCACAGATACGCAGTATTTT.

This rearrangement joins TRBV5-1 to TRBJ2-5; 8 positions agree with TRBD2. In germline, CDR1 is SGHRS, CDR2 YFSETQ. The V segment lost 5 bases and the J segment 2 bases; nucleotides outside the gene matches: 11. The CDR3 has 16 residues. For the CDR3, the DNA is TGCGCCAGCAGGGGGGCGGGGGGCATCTCTCAAGAGACCCAGTACTTC. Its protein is CASRGAGGISQETQYF.

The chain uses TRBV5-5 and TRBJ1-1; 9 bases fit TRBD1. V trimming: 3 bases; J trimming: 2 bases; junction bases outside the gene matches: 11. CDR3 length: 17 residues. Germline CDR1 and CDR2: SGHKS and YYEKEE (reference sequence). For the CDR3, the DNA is TGTGCCAGCAGCTGGGGGGTTCCGGACAGGGGAAACACTGAAGCTTTCTTT. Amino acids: CASSWGVPDRGNTEAFF. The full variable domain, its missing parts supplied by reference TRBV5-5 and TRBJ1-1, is DAGVTQSPTHLIKTRGQQVTLRCSPISGHKSVSWYQQVLGQGPQFIFQYYEKEERGRGNFPDRFSARQFPNYSSELNVNALLLGDSALYLCASSWGVPDRGNTEAFFGQGTRLTVV.

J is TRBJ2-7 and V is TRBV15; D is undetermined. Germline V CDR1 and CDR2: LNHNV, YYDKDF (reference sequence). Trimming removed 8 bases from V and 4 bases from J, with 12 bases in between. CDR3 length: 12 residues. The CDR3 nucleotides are TGTGCCACCCTCCTAAGGAAGTACGAGCAGTACTTC. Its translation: CATLLRKYEQYF.

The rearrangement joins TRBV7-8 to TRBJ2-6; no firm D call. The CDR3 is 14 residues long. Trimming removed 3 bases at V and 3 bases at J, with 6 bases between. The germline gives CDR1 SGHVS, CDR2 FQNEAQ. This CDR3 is CASSFRVGANVLTF. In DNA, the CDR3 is TGTGCCAGCAGCTTTAGGGTTGGGGCCAACGTCCTGACTTTC.

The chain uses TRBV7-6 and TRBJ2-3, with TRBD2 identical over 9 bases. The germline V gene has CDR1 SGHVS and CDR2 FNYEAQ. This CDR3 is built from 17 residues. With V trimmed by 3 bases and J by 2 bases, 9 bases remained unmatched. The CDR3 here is CASSFNAGGAFTDTQYF. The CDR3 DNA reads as TGTGCCAGCAGCTTCAACGCGGGGGGGGCCTTCACAGATACGCAGTATTTT.

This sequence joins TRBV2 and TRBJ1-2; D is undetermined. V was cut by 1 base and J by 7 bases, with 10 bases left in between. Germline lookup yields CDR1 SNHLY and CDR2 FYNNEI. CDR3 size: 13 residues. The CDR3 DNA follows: TGTGCCAGCAGTGAAGGGCAGATGGGTGGCTACACCTTC. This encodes CASSEGQMGGYTF. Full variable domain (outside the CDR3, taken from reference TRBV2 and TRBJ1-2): EPEVTQTPSHQVTQMGQEVILRCVPISNHLYFYWYRQILGQKVEFLVSFYNNEISEKSEIFDDQFSVERPDGSNFTLKIRSTKLEDSAMYFCASSEGQMGGYTFGSGTRLTVV.

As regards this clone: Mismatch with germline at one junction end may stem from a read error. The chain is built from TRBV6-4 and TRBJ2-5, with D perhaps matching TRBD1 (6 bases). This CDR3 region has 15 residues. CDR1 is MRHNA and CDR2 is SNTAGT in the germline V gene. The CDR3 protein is CASSVLAGAQEIQYF. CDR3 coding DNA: TGTGCCAGCAGTGTCCTGGCAGGGGCACAAGAGATCCAGTACTTC.

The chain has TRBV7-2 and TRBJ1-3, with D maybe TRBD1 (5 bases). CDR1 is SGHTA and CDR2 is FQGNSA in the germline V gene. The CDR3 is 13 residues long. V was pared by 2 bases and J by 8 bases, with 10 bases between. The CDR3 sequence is CASSLKRGDTIYF. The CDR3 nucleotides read TGTGCCAGCAGCTTAAAGAGAGGGGACACCATATATTTT.

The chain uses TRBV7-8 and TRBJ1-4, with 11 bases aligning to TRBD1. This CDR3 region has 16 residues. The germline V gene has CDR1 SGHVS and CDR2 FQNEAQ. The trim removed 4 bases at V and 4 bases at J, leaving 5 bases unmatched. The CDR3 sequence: CASSWTGGAGNEKLFF. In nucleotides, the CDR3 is TGTGCCAGCAGCTGGACAGGGGGCGCCGGTAATGAAAAACTGTTTTTT.

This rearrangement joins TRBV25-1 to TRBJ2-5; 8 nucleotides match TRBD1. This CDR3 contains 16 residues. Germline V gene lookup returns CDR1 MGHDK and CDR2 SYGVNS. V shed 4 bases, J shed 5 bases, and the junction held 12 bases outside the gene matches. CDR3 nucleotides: TGTGCCAGCAGTGCCGAAATGACAGGGGAATGGGAGACCCAGTACTTC. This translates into CASSAEMTGEWETQYF.

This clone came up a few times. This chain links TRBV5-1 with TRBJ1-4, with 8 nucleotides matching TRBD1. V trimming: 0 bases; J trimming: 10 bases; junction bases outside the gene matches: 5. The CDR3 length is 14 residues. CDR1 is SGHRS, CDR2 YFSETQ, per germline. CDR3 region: CASSLGQGIGKLFF. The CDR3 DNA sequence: TGCGCCAGCAGCTTGGGACAGGGGATAGGAAAACTGTTTTTT.

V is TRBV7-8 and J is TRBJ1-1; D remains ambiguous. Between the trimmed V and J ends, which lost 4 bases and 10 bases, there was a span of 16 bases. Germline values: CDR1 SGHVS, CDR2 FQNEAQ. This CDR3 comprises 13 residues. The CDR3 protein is CASSYESLRGAFF. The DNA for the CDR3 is TGTGCCAGCAGCTACGAGTCTCTCCGGGGAGCTTTCTTT.